This T cell receptor beta chain stems from a study of T cell changes during pregnancy in multiple sclerosis. This table comes from immunoSEQ multiplex PCR, and its TCRdb copy is limited to in-frame clones, with some not included. This sample yields roughly 79,000 clones, of which just over 90% are seen a single time; about 0.45% belongs to the top ten. V trimming: 4 bases; J trimming: 3 bases; junction bases outside the gene matches: 9. From germline, CDR1 is MNHNS and CDR2 SASEGT. The CDR3 has 16 residues. The clonotype was recovered from a female donor with multiple sclerosis, enrolled in a pregnancy study. The chain has TRBV6-1 and TRBJ1-1; 9 bases agree with TRBD1. This material consisted of CD4+ T cells from peripheral blood mononuclear cells, taken before pregnancy. The DNA for the CDR3 is TGTGCCAGCAGTGCTGGGGCCAGGACAGGGGACACTGAAGCTTTCTTT. Its protein product is CASSAGARTGDTEAFF.